These T cell receptor beta chains were read from a single sample in a study of PD-1 blockade in classical Hodgkin lymphoma. The table came from immunoSEQ multiplex PCR; TCRdb's copy has only in-frame clones and leaves some out. The data contain some 150,000 clones, less than 80% of them singletons. The starting material was peripheral blood mononuclear cells (PBMCs), obtained before the second cycle of nivolumab. The origin of the receptors is a human donor with classical Hodgkin lymphoma. Each CDR3 is given with its conserved first and last residue. Fields, in order: J gene, V gene, CDR3 protein.

J gene: TRBJ2-1
V gene: TRBV4-1
CDR3 protein: CASSQGSGRLYNEQFF

J gene: TRBJ2-1
V gene: TRBV18
CDR3 protein: CASSPGSGTYNEQFF

J gene: TRBJ1-5
V gene: TRBV6-4
CDR3 protein: CASRPGGNQPQHF

J gene: TRBJ2-1
V gene: TRBV27
CDR3 protein: CASSFWGRNNEQFF

J gene: TRBJ1-2
V gene: TRBV4-2
CDR3 protein: CASSQVGSDYGYTF

J gene: TRBJ2-6
V gene: TRBV19
CDR3 protein: CASSRPWGSGTSSGANVLTF

J gene: TRBJ2-3
V gene: TRBV10-3
CDR3 protein: CAISEGGGARDTQYF

J gene: TRBJ2-7
V gene: TRBV11-2
CDR3 protein: CASSLGTGTYEQYF

J gene: TRBJ2-3
V gene: TRBV7-8
CDR3 protein: CASSFRDATDTQYF

J gene: TRBJ1-3
V gene: TRBV7-9
CDR3 protein: CASDSGAGNTIYF

J gene: TRBJ1-5
V gene: TRBV10-3
CDR3 protein: CAISESGQPQHF

J gene: TRBJ2-3
V gene: TRBV14
CDR3 protein: CASSQGARSITQYF

J gene: TRBJ1-1
V gene: TRBV6-1
CDR3 protein: CASSDEGRAEAFF

J gene: TRBJ2-2
V gene: TRBV25-1
CDR3 protein: CASSVTGTDTGELFF

J gene: TRBJ2-2
V gene: TRBV6-6
CDR3 protein: CASSYRPDYRSGELFF

J gene: TRBJ1-2
V gene: TRBV19
CDR3 protein: CASRSDRVYGYTF

J gene: TRBJ2-1
V gene: TRBV5-4
CDR3 protein: CASSLGLESNEQFF

J gene: TRBJ2-1
V gene: TRBV5-1
CDR3 protein: CASSISGQFSSYNEQFF

J gene: TRBJ1-2
V gene: TRBV6-5
CDR3 protein: CASSYGDSDYGYTF

J gene: TRBJ2-5
V gene: TRBV5-6
CDR3 protein: CASSLASRQETQYF

J gene: TRBJ1-4
V gene: TRBV9
CDR3 protein: CASRREGEEKLFF

J gene: TRBJ2-3
V gene: TRBV7-6
CDR3 protein: CASSSWDRDTTQYF

J gene: TRBJ2-2
V gene: TRBV29-1
CDR3 protein: CSVTPLAAGELFF

J gene: TRBJ2-5
V gene: TRBV7-2
CDR3 protein: CASSLAGGRTQYF

J gene: TRBJ1-1
V gene: TRBV7-2
CDR3 protein: CASRPGTVEAFF

J gene: TRBJ2-4
V gene: TRBV5-4
CDR3 protein: CASSLASVAKNIQYF

J gene: TRBJ2-2
V gene: TRBV2
CDR3 protein: CASSGDLRFAGELFF

J gene: TRBJ1-2
V gene: TRBV27
CDR3 protein: CASRGAGSYGYTF

J gene: TRBJ2-5
V gene: TRBV5-6
CDR3 protein: CASSLTFATQYF

J gene: TRBJ1-5
V gene: TRBV30
CDR3 protein: CAWSGQPNQPQHF

J gene: TRBJ2-3
V gene: TRBV9
CDR3 protein: CASSRVAGYDTQYF

J gene: TRBJ1-4
V gene: TRBV5-1
CDR3 protein: CASSLGVDRGEKLFF

J gene: TRBJ2-7
V gene: TRBV7-6
CDR3 protein: CASSLRWDEQYF

J gene: TRBJ2-1
V gene: TRBV6-1
CDR3 protein: CASSGGPYREQFF

J gene: TRBJ1-1
V gene: TRBV28
CDR3 protein: CASSLDRNTEAFF

J gene: TRBJ2-2
V gene: TRBV11-3
CDR3 protein: CASRMGGLDTGELFF

J gene: TRBJ2-3
V gene: TRBV27
CDR3 protein: CASFGRGGDTQYF

J gene: TRBJ1-2
V gene: TRBV6-6
CDR3 protein: CASSFLTGPTYGYTF

J gene: TRBJ2-1
V gene: TRBV29-1
CDR3 protein: CSVGGRGSYNEQFF